Here is one T cell receptor beta chain with its context. The sample originates from a study of blood T cell repertoires in COVID-19. Across the whole study: T cells, B-cell-depleted T cells, or PBMCs provided the cDNA or gDNA that served as material.

Original data processing: Quantification of nucleated cells was approximated via reference gene primer amplification. Libraries were prepared by immunoSEQ multiplex PCR; TCRdb keeps only in-frame clonotypes and omits some of them. V and J calls and clone size are as listed in that table; D and trimming were resolved from the DNA. The sample has about 73,000 clones; around 80% are singletons. This CDR3 is built from 15 residues. CDR1 is MNHEY and CDR2 is SMNVEV in the germline V gene (reference sequence). Germline trimming cut 0 bases from V and 4 bases from J; bases unmatched to any gene: 5. This receptor was obtained from a man older than 75 with active or convalescent COVID-19. Material for sequencing was peripheral blood. This chain connects TRBV27 to TRBJ2-5, with 7 bases that match TRBD2. In nucleotides, the CDR3 is TGTGCCAGCAGTTTATCGGGGGACTATCTAGAGACCCAGTACTTC. Protein product: CASSLSGDYLETQYF.